The next 22 T cell receptor beta chains were all read from a single sample in a study of blood T cell repertoires in COVID-19. The repertoire was sequenced with immunoSEQ multiplex PCR; TCRdb's copy has only in-frame clones and lacks some. This sample has tens of thousands of clones, with around 80% found just once. Sample: peripheral blood. These receptors originate from a man older than 75 with active or convalescent COVID-19.

V gene TRBV11-2 combines with J gene TRBJ2-6; weak D call: TRBD1 (5 bases). The V gene's germline CDR1 is SGHAT and CDR2 FQNNGV. V was cut by 0 bases and J by 3 bases, with 9 bases left in between. The length of the CDR3 is 16 residues. The CDR3 here is CASSLDKGDGANVLTF. In DNA, the CDR3 is TGTGCCAGCAGCTTAGATAAAGGGGATGGGGCCAACGTCCTGACTTTC.

CDR3 protein: CASSNQGSRDTQYF. The CDR3 region has the DNA TGTGCCAGCAGTAACCAGGGGTCCCGAGATACGCAGTATTTT. The V gene is TRBV28, the J gene TRBJ2-3; possible D gene TRBD1, 6 bases. Trimming cost V 5 bases and J 5 bases, with 14 bases left between them. Germline loops: CDR1 MDHEN, CDR2 SYDVKM. CDR3 size: 14 residues.

This rearrangement joins TRBV2 to TRBJ2-3, with 7 bases aligning to TRBD1. CDR1 and CDR2 (germline): SNHLY, FYNNEI. V dropped 6 bases and J dropped 4; count of bases not matched to a gene: 7. The CDR3 has 14 amino acids. The CDR3 coding sequence is TGTGCCAGCAGGGCTACAGGGGACCCAGATACGCAGTATTTT. This codes for CASRATGDPDTQYF.

CDR3 sequence (DNA): TGTGCCAGCAGCTCCGTGACCGGGAACCGGGAGCTGTTTTTT. Amino acids: CASSSVTGNRELFF. V gene TRBV7-9 combines with J gene TRBJ2-2; perhaps TRBD2 as D (5 bases). V lost 4 bases to trimming and J lost 9 bases, with 15 bases between them. The CDR3 sequence is 14 residues long. Germline V gene data show CDR1 as SEHNR and CDR2 as FQNEAQ (reference sequence).

The V and J genes are TRBV10-3 and TRBJ1-4; the D gene is possibly TRBD1 (6 bases). Germline CDR1 reads ENHRY; CDR2 reads SYGVKD. There are 15 residues in the CDR3. The V and J ends lost 8 bases and 2 bases respectively, with 15 bases between them. The CDR3: CAIGDPGVTNEKLFF. CDR3 coding DNA: TGTGCCATCGGAGACCCAGGGGTCACTAATGAAAAACTGTTTTTT.

This clone was seen a few times. This sequence joins TRBV20-1 and TRBJ2-7; D gene uncertain. CDR3 length: 11 residues. Trimming took 1 base from V and 7 from J, leaving 8 bases between them. CDR1 and CDR2 (germline): DFQATT, SNEGSKA (reference sequence). CDR3 loop: CSARGSEEQYF. The CDR3 region has the DNA TGCAGTGCTAGAGGGTCGGAGGAGCAGTACTTC.

This clone was seen just once. This chain links TRBV9 with TRBJ2-5; D not resolved. CDR3 length equals 13 residues. V lost 1 base, J lost 2 bases, and 6 bases lay in between. Germline values: CDR1 SGDLS, CDR2 YYNGEE. CDR3 region: CASSVNEQETQYF. The DNA for the CDR3 is TGTGCCAGCAGCGTAAATGAGCAAGAGACCCAGTACTTC.

The chain uses TRBV19 and TRBJ1-4; D is unresolved. Germline V gene data show CDR1 as LNHDA and CDR2 as SQIVND (reference sequence). The V end was cut by 5 bases, the J end by 5 bases, with 15 bases between. CDR3 size: 15 residues. The CDR3: CASSPQLLSNEKLFF. CDR3 in DNA: TGTGCCAGTAGTCCCCAATTACTATCAAATGAAAAACTGTTTTTT.

The chain couples TRBV6-5 to TRBJ1-1; 8 bases line up with TRBD1. The V segment lost 2 bases and the J segment 5 bases; nucleotides outside the gene matches: 1. The germline V gene encodes CDR1 MNHEY and CDR2 SVGAGI. CDR3 length equals 13 residues. The CDR3 DNA follows: TGTGCCAGCAGTTACAACAGGGGGACTGAAGCTTTCTTT. This gives the protein CASSYNRGTEAFF.

V and J are TRBV10-3 and TRBJ2-3; 8 bases align to TRBD1. Germline CDR1 reads ENHRY; CDR2 reads SYGVKD. V lost 9 bases to trimming and J lost 3 bases; unmatched junction nucleotides: 5. The CDR3 is made up of 13 amino acids. The CDR3 protein is CAIGTGITDTQYF. For the CDR3, the DNA is TGTGCCATTGGGACAGGTATTACAGATACGCAGTATTTT.

The chain has TRBV6-1 and TRBJ2-5, with D tentatively TRBD1 (5 bases). The CDR3 contains 15 residues. Germline assignment: CDR1 MNHNS and CDR2 SASEGT. V dropped 0 bases and J dropped 1 base, with 9 bases sitting between them. The CDR3 sequence is CASSEAHRSQETQYF. CDR3 bases: TGTGCCAGCAGTGAAGCGCACAGGAGCCAAGAGACCCAGTACTTC.

This chain connects TRBV4-1 to TRBJ1-2, with D unresolved. Germline V gives CDR1 MGHRA, CDR2 YSYEKL. The V gene lost 4 bases and the J gene lost 0 bases, with 6 bases spanning the gap. This CDR3 is 13 amino acids long. The CDR3 here is CASSRRTNYGYTF. The CDR3, as DNA: TGCGCCAGCAGCCGCAGGACTAACTATGGCTACACCTTC.

The chain joins TRBV7-2 to TRBJ1-5; 8 bases match TRBD1. The ends lost 3 bases at V and 0 bases at J; junction bases unmatched: 7. Germline CDR1 reads SGHTA; CDR2 reads FQGNSA. The CDR3 consists of 17 residues. CDR3 amino acids: CASSFRTGGGSNQPQHF. The CDR3 DNA reads TGTGCCAGCAGCTTTCGTACAGGGGGGGGTAGCAATCAGCCCCAGCATTTT.

This chain links TRBV6-4 with TRBJ1-1; 8 nucleotides agree with TRBD1. This CDR3 spans 15 amino acids. J lost 6 bases, V lost 4 bases, and 10 bases had no gene match. CDR1 and CDR2 (germline): MRHNA, SNTAGT. The CDR3 spells CASSAISGGYAEAFF. The CDR3 DNA sequence: TGTGCCAGCAGTGCAATATCAGGGGGCTACGCTGAAGCTTTCTTT.

A few counts support this clone. V and J are TRBV28 and TRBJ1-5, with a weak D call TRBD1 (6 bases). The CDR3 has 14 residues. Germline CDR1 MDHEN, CDR2 SYDVKM. Trimming removed 6 bases from V and 3 bases from J, with 12 bases in between. The CDR3 DNA is TGTGCCAGCAGGGAGGGGGGGTTCAATCAGCCCCAGCATTTT. Its protein is CASREGGFNQPQHF. The complete variable domain, with remaining parts taken from reference TRBV28 and TRBJ1-5, reads DVKVTQSSRYLVKRTGEKVFLECVQDMDHENMFWYRQDPGLGLRLIYFSYDVKMKEKGDIPEGYSVSREKKERFSLILESASTNQTSMYLCASREGGFNQPQHFGDGTRLSIL.

The chain couples TRBV3-1 (or the pseudogene TRBV3-2) to TRBJ1-4, with D perhaps matching TRBD1 (5 bases). Germline CDR1 reads LGHDT; CDR2 reads YNNKEL (reference sequence). The CDR3 sequence is 15 residues long. With 1 base removed from V and 8 bases from J, the gap between germline ends came to 14 bases. The chain's CDR3 is CASSQGVGLKEKLFF. DNA for the CDR3: TGTGCCAGCAGCCAAGGTGTGGGGCTTAAAGAAAAACTGTTTTTT.

The count of this clone is one. The chain links TRBV9 to TRBJ2-2; D gene uncertain. The CDR3 sequence is 14 residues long. Germline loops: CDR1 SGDLS, CDR2 YYNGEE. Trimming removed 4 bases from V and 1 base from J, with 8 bases in between. Written as DNA, the CDR3 is TGTGCCAGCAGCTACTATTTGAACACCGGGGAGCTGTTTTTT. Its protein is CASSYYLNTGELFF.

The chain is built from TRBV5-6 and TRBJ1-2; the D gene is possibly TRBD1 (5 bases). Trimming took 9 bases from V and 1 from J, leaving 13 bases between them. The CDR3 consists of 13 residues. Germline lookup yields CDR1 SGHDT and CDR2 YYEEEE. CDR3 sequence reads: CATSDSVNYGYTF. The DNA for the CDR3 is TGTGCCACCTCTGACAGCGTTAACTATGGCTACACCTTC.

The rearrangement joins TRBV7-2 to TRBJ1-3; D is unclear. The CDR3 extends over 11 amino acids. The V end lost 6 bases, the J end lost 8 bases, and 8 bases lay between the germline ends. Germline loops: CDR1 SGHTA, CDR2 FQGNSA. The CDR3: CASSYMDTIYF. In nucleotides, the CDR3 is TGTGCCAGCAGTTACATGGACACCATATATTTT.

The gene calls are TRBV3-1 (or the pseudogene TRBV3-2) and TRBJ1-2; 8 bases map to TRBD1. The V and J ends lost 9 bases and 8 bases, in that order; junction bases with no gene match: 14. Germline V CDR1 and CDR2: LGHDT, YNNKEL (reference sequence). The CDR3 loop spans 14 amino acids. CDR3 in DNA: TGTGCCAGTCAGCCGGCAGGGGGCGTCTGGGGCTACACCTTC. This sequence encodes CASQPAGGVWGYTF.

The CDR3, as DNA: TGTGCCACCAGCAGAGAAAGGGGGTTAACGGGTGAAGCTTTCTTT. This translates into CATSRERGLTGEAFF. The chain recombines TRBV15 with TRBJ1-1; TRBD1 might be the D (6 bases). V shed 0 bases and J shed 7 bases, with 15 bases lying between them. CDR1 LNHNV and CDR2 YYDKDF come from the germline V gene (reference sequence). The CDR3 has 15 amino acids. The entire variable domain, with the rest obtained from reference TRBV15 and TRBJ1-1, is as follows: DAMVIQNPRYQVTQFGKPVTLSCSQTLNHNVMYWYQQKSSQAPKLLFHYYDKDFNNEADTPDNFQSRRPNTSFCFLDIRSPGLGDTAMYLCATSRERGLTGEAFFGQGTRLTVV.

This clone appeared a few times. V and J are TRBV4-2 and TRBJ2-3, with 11 bases fitting TRBD2. Losses at the gene ends were 4 bases for V and 0 bases for J; bases not matched to a gene: 6. Looked up from germline, CDR1 is LGHNA and CDR2 is YNFKEQ. There are 17 residues in the CDR3. CDR3 coding DNA: TGTGCCAGCAGCCGTCGACTAGCGGGGACTAGCACAGATACGCAGTATTTT. Amino acid sequence: CASSRRLAGTSTDTQYF.